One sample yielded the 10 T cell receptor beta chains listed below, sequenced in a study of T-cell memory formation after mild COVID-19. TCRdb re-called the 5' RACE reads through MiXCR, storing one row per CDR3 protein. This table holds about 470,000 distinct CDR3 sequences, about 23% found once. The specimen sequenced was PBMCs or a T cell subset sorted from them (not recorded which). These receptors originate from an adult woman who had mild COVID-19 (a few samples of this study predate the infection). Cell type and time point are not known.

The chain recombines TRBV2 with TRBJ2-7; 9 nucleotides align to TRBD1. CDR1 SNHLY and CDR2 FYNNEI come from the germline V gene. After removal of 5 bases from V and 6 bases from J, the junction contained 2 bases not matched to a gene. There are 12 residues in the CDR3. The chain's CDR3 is CASSPDRGEQYF. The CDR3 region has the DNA TGTGCCAGCAGTCCGGACAGGGGCGAGCAGTACTTC.

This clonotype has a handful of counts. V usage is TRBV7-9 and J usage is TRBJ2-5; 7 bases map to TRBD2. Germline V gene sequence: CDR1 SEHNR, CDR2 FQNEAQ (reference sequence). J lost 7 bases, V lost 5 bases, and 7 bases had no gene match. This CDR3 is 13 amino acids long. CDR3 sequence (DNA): TGTGCCAGCAGCCCCGACCCGGGGGGGACCCAGTACTTC. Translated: CASSPDPGGTQYF.

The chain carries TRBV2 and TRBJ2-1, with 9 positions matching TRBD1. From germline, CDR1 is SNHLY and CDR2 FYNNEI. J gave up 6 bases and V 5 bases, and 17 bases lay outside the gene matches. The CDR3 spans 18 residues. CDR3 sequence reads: CASSMGARGQGAFNEQFF. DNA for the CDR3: TGTGCCAGCAGTATGGGGGCCAGGGGACAGGGCGCCTTCAATGAGCAGTTCTTC.

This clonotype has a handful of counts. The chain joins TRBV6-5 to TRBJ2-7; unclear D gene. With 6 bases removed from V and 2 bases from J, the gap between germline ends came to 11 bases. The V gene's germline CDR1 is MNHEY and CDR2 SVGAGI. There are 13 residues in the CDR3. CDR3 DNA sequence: TGTGCCAGCAGCCATCGGGCTCCCTACGAGCAGTACTTC. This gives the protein CASSHRAPYEQYF.

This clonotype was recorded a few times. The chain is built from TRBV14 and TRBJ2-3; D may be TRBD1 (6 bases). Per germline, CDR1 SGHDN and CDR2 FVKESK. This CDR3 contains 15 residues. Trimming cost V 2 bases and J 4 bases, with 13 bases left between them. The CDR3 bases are TGTGCCAGCAGCCAACGGACAGCTTCGGCAGATACGCAGTATTTT. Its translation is CASSQRTASADTQYF.

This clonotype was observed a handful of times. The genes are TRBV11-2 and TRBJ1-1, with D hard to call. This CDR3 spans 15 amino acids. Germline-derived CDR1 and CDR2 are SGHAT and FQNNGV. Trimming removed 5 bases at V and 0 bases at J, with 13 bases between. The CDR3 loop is CASSPSGIMNTEAFF. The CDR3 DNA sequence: TGTGCCAGCAGCCCTTCCGGGATAATGAACACTGAAGCTTTCTTT.

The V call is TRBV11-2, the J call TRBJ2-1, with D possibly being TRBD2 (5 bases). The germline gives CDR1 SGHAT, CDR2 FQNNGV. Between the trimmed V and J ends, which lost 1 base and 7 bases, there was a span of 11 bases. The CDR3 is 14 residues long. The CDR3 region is CASSLGGSVNEQFF. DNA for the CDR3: TGTGCCAGCAGCTTAGGTGGTAGCGTTAATGAGCAGTTCTTC.

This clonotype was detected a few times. CDR3 nucleotide sequence: TGTGCCAGCCTATCACCGGGTACCAACGAGCAGTACTTC. Translated: CASLSPGTNEQYF. The rearrangement links TRBV28 to TRBJ2-7, with unresolved D. Germline V gene sequence: CDR1 MDHEN, CDR2 SYDVKM. The CDR3 has 13 residues. V lost 8 bases and J lost 5, with 16 bases in between.

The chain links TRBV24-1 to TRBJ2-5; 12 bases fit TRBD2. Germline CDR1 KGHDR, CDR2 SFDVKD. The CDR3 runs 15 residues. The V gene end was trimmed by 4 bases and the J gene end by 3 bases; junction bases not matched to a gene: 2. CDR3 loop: CATSERTSGKETQYF. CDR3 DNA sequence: TGTGCCACCAGTGAACGGACTAGCGGGAAAGAGACCCAGTACTTC.

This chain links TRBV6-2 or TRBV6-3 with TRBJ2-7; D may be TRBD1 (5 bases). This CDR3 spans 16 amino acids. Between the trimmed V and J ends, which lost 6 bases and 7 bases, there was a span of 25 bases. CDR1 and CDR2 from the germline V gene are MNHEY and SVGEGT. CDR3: CASRTAGRGPQAEQYF. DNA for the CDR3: TGTGCCAGCAGAACCGCAGGTAGGGGTCCTCAGGCGGAGCAGTACTTC.